This T cell receptor beta chain comes out of a study of glioma-infiltrating T cells. Study results and caveats: Tissue and blood shared very few CDR3 sequences.

The CDR3 loop spans 15 amino acids. J gave up 3 bases and V 3 bases, and 2 bases lay outside the gene matches. Germline CDR1 SGHVS, CDR2 FNYEAQ. The iRepertoire nested amplicon-rescue multiplex PCR amplified TCR alpha and beta CDR3s from RNA. A single record per CDR3 protein comes from TCRdb applying MiXCR to the multiplex PCR reads. This sample yields 1,800 or so distinct CDR3 sequences, of which less than 35% are seen a single time; under 45% belongs to the top ten. This clonotype rates as medium-sized. Its specificity is not known. This TCR came from a human donor with low-grade glioma or glioblastoma, undergoing nonglioma brain surgery, or in good health (not recorded which). Sequencing used glioma tissue, nonneoplastic brain tissue, or PBMCs (not recorded which). V gene TRBV7-6 combines with J gene TRBJ2-3; 11 bases align to TRBD2. Written as DNA, the CDR3 is TGTGCCAGCAGCTTTAGCGGGAGGGATACAGATACGCAGTATTTT. Protein sequence: CASSFSGRDTDTQYF. Variable domain in full (rest from reference TRBV7-6 and TRBJ2-3): GAGVSQSPRYKVTKRGQDVALRCDPISGHVSLYWYRQALGQGPEFLTYFNYEAQQDKSGLPNDRFSAERPEGSISTLTIQRTEQRDSAMYRCASSFSGRDTDTQYFGPGTRLTVL.